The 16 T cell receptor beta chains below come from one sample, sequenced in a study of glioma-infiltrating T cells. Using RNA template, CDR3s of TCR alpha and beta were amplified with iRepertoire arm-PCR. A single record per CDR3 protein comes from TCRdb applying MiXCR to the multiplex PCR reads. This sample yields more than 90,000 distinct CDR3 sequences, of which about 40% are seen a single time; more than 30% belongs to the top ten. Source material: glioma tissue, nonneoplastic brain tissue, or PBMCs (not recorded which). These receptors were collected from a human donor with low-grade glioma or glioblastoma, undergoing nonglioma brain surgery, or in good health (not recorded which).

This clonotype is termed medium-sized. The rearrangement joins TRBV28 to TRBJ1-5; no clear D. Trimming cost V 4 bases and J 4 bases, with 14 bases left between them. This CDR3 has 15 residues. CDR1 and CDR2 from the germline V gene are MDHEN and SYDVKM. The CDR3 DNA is TGTGCCAGCAGTTCGTTTAGGGTGAGAAATCAGCCCCAGCATTTT. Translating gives CASSSFRVRNQPQHF.

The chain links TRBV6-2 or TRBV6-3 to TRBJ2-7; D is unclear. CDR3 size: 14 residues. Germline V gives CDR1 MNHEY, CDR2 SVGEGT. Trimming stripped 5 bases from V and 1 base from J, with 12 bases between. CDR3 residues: CASSRRIRSYEQYF. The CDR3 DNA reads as TGTGCCAGCAGTCGACGGATCAGGTCCTACGAGCAGTACTTC.

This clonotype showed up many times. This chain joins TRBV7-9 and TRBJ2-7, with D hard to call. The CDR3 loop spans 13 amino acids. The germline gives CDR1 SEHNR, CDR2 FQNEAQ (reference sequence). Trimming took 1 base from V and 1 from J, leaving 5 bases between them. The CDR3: CASSLDRSYEQYF. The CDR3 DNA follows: TGTGCCAGCAGCTTAGATAGGTCCTACGAGCAGTACTTC.

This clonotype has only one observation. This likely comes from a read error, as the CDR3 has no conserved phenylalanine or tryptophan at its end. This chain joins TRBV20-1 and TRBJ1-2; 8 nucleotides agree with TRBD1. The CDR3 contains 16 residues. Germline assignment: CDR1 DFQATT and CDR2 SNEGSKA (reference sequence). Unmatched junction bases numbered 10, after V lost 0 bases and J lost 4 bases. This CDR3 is CSARDPRTGSFYGYTL. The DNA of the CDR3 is TGCAGTGCTAGAGATCCCCGGACAGGGTCCTTCTATGGCTACACCCTC.

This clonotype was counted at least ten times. The CDR3 DNA follows: TGTGCCAGCAGCCTCTACAGGGGGCGAGAGCAGTACTTC. This encodes CASSLYRGREQYF. The chain has TRBV28 and TRBJ2-7; the match to TRBD1 covers 9 bases. The CDR3 sequence is 13 residues long. V shed 6 bases, J shed 7 bases, and the junction held 7 bases outside the gene matches. CDR1 and CDR2 from the germline V gene are MDHEN and SYDVKM.

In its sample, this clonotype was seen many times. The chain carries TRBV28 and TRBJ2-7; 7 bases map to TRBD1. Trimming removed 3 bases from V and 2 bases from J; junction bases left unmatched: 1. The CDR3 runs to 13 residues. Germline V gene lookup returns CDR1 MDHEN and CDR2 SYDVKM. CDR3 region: CASSLGQPYEQYF. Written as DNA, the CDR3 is TGTGCCAGCAGTTTGGGACAGCCCTACGAGCAGTACTTC.

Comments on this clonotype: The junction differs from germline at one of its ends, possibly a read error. CDR3 nucleotide sequence: TGCAGTGCTCCGGGACTAGCGGGAGGGAGATCCTATAATGAGCAGTTCTTC. Its translation is CSAPGLAGGRSYNEQFF. The chain recombines TRBV20-1 with TRBJ2-1, with TRBD2 matching over 16 bases. Looked up from germline, CDR1 is DFQATT and CDR2 is SNEGSKA (reference sequence). The CDR3 has 17 residues.

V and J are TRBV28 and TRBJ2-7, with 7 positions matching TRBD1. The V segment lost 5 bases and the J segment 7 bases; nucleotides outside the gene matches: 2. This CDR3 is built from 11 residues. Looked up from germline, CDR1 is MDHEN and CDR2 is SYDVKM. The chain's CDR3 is CASSEQGEQYF. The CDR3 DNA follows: TGTGCCAGCAGTGAACAGGGGGAGCAGTACTTC.

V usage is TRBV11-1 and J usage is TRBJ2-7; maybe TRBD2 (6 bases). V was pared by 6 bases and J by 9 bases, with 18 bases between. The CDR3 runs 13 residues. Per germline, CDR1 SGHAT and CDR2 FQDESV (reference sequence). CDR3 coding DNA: TGTGCCAGCAGTGGATACGGGAGTCTCGGGCAGTACTTC. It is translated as CASSGYGSLGQYF.

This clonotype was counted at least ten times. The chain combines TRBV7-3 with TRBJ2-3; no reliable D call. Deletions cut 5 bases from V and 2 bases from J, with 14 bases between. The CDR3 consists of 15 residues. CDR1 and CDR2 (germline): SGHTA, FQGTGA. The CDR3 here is CASSPRTESTDTQYF. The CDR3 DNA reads TGTGCCAGCAGCCCACGGACCGAATCCACAGATACGCAGTATTTT.

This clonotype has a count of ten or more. The CDR3 sequence: CASSTRQGALTDTQYF. CDR3 DNA sequence: TGTGCCAGCTCAACTCGACAGGGGGCCCTCACAGATACGCAGTATTTT. The chain combines TRBV28 with TRBJ2-3; 10 bases are shared with TRBD1. Germline values: CDR1 MDHEN, CDR2 SYDVKM. This CDR3 is 16 amino acids long. V gave up 8 bases and J gave up 2 bases; unmatched junction bases: 10.

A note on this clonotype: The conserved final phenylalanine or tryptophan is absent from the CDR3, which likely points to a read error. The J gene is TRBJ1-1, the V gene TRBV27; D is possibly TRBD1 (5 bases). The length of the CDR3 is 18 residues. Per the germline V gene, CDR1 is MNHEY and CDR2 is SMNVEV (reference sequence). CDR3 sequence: CAGSTRDLLLQPDTEAFL. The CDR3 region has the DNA TGTGCCGGCAGTACCAGGGATTTGCTCCTTCAACCCGACACTGAAGCTTTCCTT.

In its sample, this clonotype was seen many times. The CDR3 nucleotides are TGTGCCAGCAGTGTGGATCGAAGACAGGGCGGCAATCAGCCCCAGCATTTT. Translated, it gives CASSVDRRQGGNQPQHF. The V gene is TRBV6-1, the J gene TRBJ1-5; 7 nucleotides align to TRBD1. The CDR3 loop spans 17 amino acids. V dropped 4 bases and J dropped 2; count of bases not matched to a gene: 11. Germline V gene sequence: CDR1 MNHNS, CDR2 SASEGT.

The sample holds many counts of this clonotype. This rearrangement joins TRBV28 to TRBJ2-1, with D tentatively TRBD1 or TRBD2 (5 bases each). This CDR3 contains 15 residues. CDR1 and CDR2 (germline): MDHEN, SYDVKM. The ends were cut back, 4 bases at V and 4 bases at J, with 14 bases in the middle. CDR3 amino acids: CASSYSRDGYNEQFF. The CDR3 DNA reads TGTGCCAGCAGTTATTCCCGGGACGGGTACAATGAGCAGTTCTTC.

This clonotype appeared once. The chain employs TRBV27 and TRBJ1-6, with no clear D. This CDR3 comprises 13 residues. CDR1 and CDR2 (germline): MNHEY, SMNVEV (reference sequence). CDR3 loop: CVSSLSRNSPLHF. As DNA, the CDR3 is TGTGTTAGCAGTTTATCGAGGAATTCACCCCTCCACTTT.

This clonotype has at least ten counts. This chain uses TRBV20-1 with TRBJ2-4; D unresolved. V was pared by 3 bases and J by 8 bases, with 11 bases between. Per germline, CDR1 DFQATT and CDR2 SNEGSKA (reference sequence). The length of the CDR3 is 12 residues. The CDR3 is CSARGNEDIQYF. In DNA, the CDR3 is TGCAGTGCTAGGGGGAATGAAGACATTCAGTACTTC.